The clone carrying this T cell receptor (beta chain) was detected only a few times. Its antigen is currently unknown. TCRdb re-called the reads through MiXCR, storing one row per CDR3 protein. This table holds around 430,000 distinct CDR3 sequences, about 42% found once. This sample was included in a study of T cell repertoires in cytomegalovirus infection. Across the study: HLA-C-restricted CMV epitopes, recently identified, and well-studied HLA-B-restricted ones were used by the study. Shared public TCR beta signatures pointed to both CMV infection and a matching HLA type.

Study-wide findings and caveats: What dominated the ex vivo response were HLA-C-restricted CMV-specific TCR beta clonotypes.

V trimming: 7 bases; J trimming: 4 bases; junction bases outside the gene matches: 3. Germline CDR1 ENHRY, CDR2 SYGVKD. The CDR3 runs to 13 residues. The receptor was isolated from a human donor in good health (CMV status not recorded). Some clones in this sample may be carry-over from other donors' samples. The input for sequencing was cultured PBMCs, taken from culture after CMV antigen stimulation. V usage is TRBV10-3 and J usage is TRBJ2-2; 7 bases line up with TRBD1. The CDR3 bases are TGTGCCATCACCAGGACAGGCACCGGGGAGCTGTTTTTT. This translates into CAITRTGTGELFF.